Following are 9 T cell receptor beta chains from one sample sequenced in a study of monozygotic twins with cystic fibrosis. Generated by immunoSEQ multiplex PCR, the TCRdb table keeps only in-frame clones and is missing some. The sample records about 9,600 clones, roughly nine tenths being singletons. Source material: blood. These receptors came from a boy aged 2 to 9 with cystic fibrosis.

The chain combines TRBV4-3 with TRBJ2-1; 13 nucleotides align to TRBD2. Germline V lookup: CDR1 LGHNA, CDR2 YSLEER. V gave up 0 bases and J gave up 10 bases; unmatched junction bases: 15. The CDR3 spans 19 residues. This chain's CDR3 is CASSQDPTSLAGGGEEQFF. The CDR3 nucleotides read TGCGCCAGCAGCCAAGACCCCACCTCACTAGCGGGGGGGGGAGAAGAGCAGTTCTTC.

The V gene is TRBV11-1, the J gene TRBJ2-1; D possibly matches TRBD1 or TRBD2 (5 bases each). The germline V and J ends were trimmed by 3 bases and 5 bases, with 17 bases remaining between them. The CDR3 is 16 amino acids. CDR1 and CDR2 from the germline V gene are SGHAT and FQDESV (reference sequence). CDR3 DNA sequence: TGTGCCAGCAGCTTGTTCCGGGGCCAGGTAGACAATGAGCAGTTCTTC. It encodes CASSLFRGQVDNEQFF.

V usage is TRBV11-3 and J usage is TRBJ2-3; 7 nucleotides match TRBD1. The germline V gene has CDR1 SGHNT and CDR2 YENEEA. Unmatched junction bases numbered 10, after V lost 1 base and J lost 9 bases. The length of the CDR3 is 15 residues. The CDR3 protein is CASSLGDSEVGTQYF. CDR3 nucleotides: TGTGCCAGCAGCTTAGGGGACAGCGAGGTTGGGACGCAGTATTTT.

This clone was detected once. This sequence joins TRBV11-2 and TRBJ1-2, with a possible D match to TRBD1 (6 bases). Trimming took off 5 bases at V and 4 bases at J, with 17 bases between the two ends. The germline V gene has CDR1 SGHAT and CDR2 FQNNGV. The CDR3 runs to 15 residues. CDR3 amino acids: CASSTTTGRGYGYTF. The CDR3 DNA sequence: TGTGCCAGCAGCACTACTACAGGGAGAGGCTATGGCTACACCTTC.

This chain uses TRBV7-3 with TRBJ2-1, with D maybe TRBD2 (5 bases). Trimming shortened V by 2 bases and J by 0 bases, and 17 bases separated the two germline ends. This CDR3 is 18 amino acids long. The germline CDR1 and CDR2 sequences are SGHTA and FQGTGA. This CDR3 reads CASSLSVVSGGSYNEQFF. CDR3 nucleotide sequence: TGTGCCAGCAGCTTATCCGTTGTCAGCGGAGGCTCCTACAATGAGCAGTTCTTC.

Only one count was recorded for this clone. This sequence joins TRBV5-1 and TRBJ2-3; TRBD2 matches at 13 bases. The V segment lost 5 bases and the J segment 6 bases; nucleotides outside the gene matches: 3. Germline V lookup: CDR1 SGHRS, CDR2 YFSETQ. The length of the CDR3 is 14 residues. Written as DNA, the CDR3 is TGCGCCAGCAGGTCGACTAGCGGGGGGGATACGCAGTATTTT. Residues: CASRSTSGGDTQYF.

Written as DNA, the CDR3 is TGTGCTTTTCGGACTAGTAACACCGGGGAGCTGTTTTTT. It specifies CAFRTSNTGELFF. The chain joins TRBV30 to TRBJ2-2, with 7 bases fitting TRBD2. The CDR3 is 13 residues long. The germline V gene encodes CDR1 GTSNPN and CDR2 SVGIG (reference sequence). Full variable domain (outside the CDR3, taken from reference TRBV30 and TRBJ2-2): SQTIHQWPATLVQPVGSPLSLECTVEGTSNPNLYWYRQAAGRGLQLLFYSVGIGQISSEVPQNLSASRPQDRQFILSSKKLLLSDSGFYLCAFRTSNTGELFFGEGSRLTVL.

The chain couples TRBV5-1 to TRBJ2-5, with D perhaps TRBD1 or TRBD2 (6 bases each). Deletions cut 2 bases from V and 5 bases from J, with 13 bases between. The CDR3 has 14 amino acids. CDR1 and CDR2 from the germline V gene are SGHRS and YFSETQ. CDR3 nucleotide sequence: TGCGCCAGCAGCTTTAGTGGGGGGCACGAGACCCAGTACTTC. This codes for CASSFSGGHETQYF.

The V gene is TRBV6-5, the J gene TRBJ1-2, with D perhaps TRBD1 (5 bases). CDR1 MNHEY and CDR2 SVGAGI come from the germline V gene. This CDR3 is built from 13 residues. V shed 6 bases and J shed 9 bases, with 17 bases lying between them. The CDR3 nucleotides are TGTGCCAGCAGCCCACCGGGGCCTTGGAGCTACACCTTC. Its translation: CASSPPGPWSYTF.